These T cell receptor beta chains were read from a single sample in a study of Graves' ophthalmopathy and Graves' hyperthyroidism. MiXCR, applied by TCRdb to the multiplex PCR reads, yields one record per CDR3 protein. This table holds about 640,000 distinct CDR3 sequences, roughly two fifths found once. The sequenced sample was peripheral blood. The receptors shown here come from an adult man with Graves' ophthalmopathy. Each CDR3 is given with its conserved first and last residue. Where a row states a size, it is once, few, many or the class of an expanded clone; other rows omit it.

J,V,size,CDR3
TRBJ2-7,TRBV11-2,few,CASSLRTGSEQYF
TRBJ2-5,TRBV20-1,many,CSARAGGETQYF
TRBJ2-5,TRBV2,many,CASSAWDYPYF
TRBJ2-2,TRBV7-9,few,CASSFSAGVAGELFF
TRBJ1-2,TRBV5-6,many,CASSFRGLHGYTF
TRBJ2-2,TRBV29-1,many,CSVERRTGELFF
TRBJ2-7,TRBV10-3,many,CAIRRPSSYEQYF
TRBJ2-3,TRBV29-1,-,CSVEDTGGTDTQYF
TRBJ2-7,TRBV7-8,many,CASSLGESGQYF
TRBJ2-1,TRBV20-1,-,CSASRGDEQFF
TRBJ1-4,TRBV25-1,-,CASRGPGKEKLFF
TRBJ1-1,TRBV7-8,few,CASSPRGILNTEAFF
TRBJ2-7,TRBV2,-,CASGPTGEQYF
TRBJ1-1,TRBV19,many,CASSSAGTVTRGAFF
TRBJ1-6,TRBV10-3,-,CASSYSTADSYNSPLHF
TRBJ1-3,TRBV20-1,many,CSASQISGNTIYF
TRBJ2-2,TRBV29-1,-,CSVEGPGNTGELFF
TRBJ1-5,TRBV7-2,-,CAIAGGGQPQHF
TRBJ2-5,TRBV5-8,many,CASSSSGGTSWETQYF
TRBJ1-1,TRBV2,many,CASSETGGKTEAFF
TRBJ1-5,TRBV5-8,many,CASSIGQGDNQPQHF
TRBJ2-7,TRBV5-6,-,CASSLQGTGHEQYF
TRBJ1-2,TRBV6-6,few,CASRHTFIGRKGSYGYTF
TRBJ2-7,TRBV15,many,CATSRDLGPGQGRPYEQYF
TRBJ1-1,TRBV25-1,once,CASSIWTAFSRNTEAFF
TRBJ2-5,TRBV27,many,CASSLSPSGGTQYF
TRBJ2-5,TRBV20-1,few,CSASERVRTQYF